A selection of T cell receptor beta chains follows, all from one sample in a study of T cell responses to AZD1222 COVID-19 vaccine. Clones were read by immunoSEQ multiplex PCR, and TCRdb kept only the in-frame ones, dropping some. In the table there are 90,000 to 95,000 clones, about 88% of which are singletons. Sample: peripheral blood, taken on day 0 of AZD1222 vaccination. The receptors were gathered from an adult in good health. CDR3s include the opening cysteine and the closing phenylalanine or tryptophan. A D gene is named only where the DNA matches it firmly. Only part of the rows carry a size: once, few, many, or a class if the clone is expanded.

TRBV6-5	TRBJ1-1	.	TRBD1	TGTGCCAGCGGACAGGGCACTGAAGCTTTCTTT	CASGQGTEAFF
TRBV6-2/TRBV6-3	TRBJ1-5	few	TRBD1	TGTGCCAGCAGTTCCCGGGACAGGGGTTTTGGTCAGCCCCAGCATTTT	CASSSRDRGFGQPQHF
TRBV28	TRBJ2-7	.	TRBD2	TGTGCCAGCTATTTGGGACTAGCGGGAGGAGGTTTAAACTTC	CASYLGLAGGGLNF
TRBV4-1	TRBJ2-7	few	.	TGCGCCAGCAGCCAAGGGGAACTAGCCTACGAGCAGTACTTC	CASSQGELAYEQYF
TRBV27	TRBJ1-2	.	.	TGTGCCAGCAGTTTATCGAGGACAACAGGGAGCTACACCTTC	CASSLSRTTGSYTF
TRBV19	TRBJ2-6	once	.	TGTGCCAGTGCCTCTGGGGCCAACGTCCTGACTTTC	CASASGANVLTF
TRBV11-3	TRBJ2-7	few	TRBD1	TGTGCCAGCAGCTTAGGTGGACAGGCCTACGAGCAGTACTTC	CASSLGGQAYEQYF
TRBV7-9	TRBJ1-3	.	.	TGTGCCAGCAGCTTGGGGGCTGGAAACACCATATATTTT	CASSLGAGNTIYF
TRBV12-3/TRBV12-4	TRBJ2-2	once	.	TGTGCCAGCAGTTTTGCTGCCCCCGGGGAGCTGTTTTTT	CASSFAAPGELFF
TRBV5-1	TRBJ2-1	.	TRBD2	TGCGCCAGCAGCTTGCCTGAGTTTAAGGGAGGGAACTACAATGAGCAGTTCTTC	CASSLPEFKGGNYNEQFF
TRBV6-2/TRBV6-3	TRBJ2-7	.	TRBD2	TGTGCCAGCAGTTATCCCCCAGCGGGAGCCCACGAGCAGTACTTC	CASSYPPAGAHEQYF
TRBV11-1	TRBJ2-3	.	.	TGTGCCAGCAGGCGAAGCACAGATACGCAGTATTTT	CASRRSTDTQYF
TRBV20-1	TRBJ2-7	.	.	TGCAGTGCTCCCTTTGGATACGAGCAGTACTTC	CSAPFGYEQYF
TRBV3-1/TRBV3-2	TRBJ1-5	once	TRBD1	TGTGCCAGCTACGGGACAGGGATGTTGAGCAATCAGCCCCAGCATTTT	CASYGTGMLSNQPQHF
TRBV9	TRBJ2-6	.	.	TGTGCCAGCAGGTCTGAAGGGACTCCTAGGGGTGGGGCCAACGTCCTGACTTTC	CASRSEGTPRGGANVLTF
TRBV5-5	TRBJ2-7	.	.	TGTGCCAGCAGCTTGAATCTGGACTGGAACTACGAGCAGTACTTC	CASSLNLDWNYEQYF
TRBV24-1	TRBJ1-2	.	.	TGTGCCACCAGTGATTTGACTTACTATGGCTACACCTTC	CATSDLTYYGYTF
TRBV1	TRBJ1-4	.	.	TGCACCAGCAGCCATCCCCCATCAAAACTGTTTTTT	CTSSHPPSKLFF
TRBV7-2	TRBJ2-7	.	TRBD1	TGTGCCAGCAGCTATGGACAGGGTCTAGGCGAGCAGTACTTC	CASSYGQGLGEQYF
TRBV7-2	TRBJ1-6	once	.	TGTGCCAGCAGCTCTCGGACAGATAATTCACCCCTCCACTTT	CASSSRTDNSPLHF
TRBV20-1	TRBJ2-1	.	.	TGCAGTGCAAGGACGGACAATGAGCAGTTCTTC	CSARTDNEQFF
TRBV7-8	TRBJ1-1	.	.	TGTGCCAGCAGCTTAGAACGGATCGAGCCGAACACTGAAGCTTTCTTT	CASSLERIEPNTEAFF
TRBV9	TRBJ1-2	.	TRBD1	TGTGCCAGCACCGCTGAACAGGGGGAGGGTAACTATGGCTACACCTTC	CASTAEQGEGNYGYTF
TRBV6-5	TRBJ2-7	.	.	TGTGCCAGCAGCACCGGACTACCGGCATTAGACTTC	CASSTGLPALDF
TRBV2	TRBJ1-6	.	TRBD1	TGTGCCAGCGGACAGGCGGGCCGCTCCTATAATTCACCCCTCCACTTT	CASGQAGRSYNSPLHF
TRBV5-1	TRBJ2-5	.	TRBD1	TGCGCCAGCAGCTTGGGCGGGACAGGGGCAGAGACCCAGTACTTC	CASSLGGTGAETQYF
TRBV7-3	TRBJ1-2	.	.	TGTGCCAGCAGCTTAACAGGCAGGGATGGCTACACCTTC	CASSLTGRDGYTF
TRBV3-1/TRBV3-2	TRBJ1-3	.	.	TGTGCCAGCAGCCAAGTGGGGGGAAACACCATATATTTT	CASSQVGGNTIYF
TRBV7-2	TRBJ1-2	.	.	TGTGCCAGCAGCTTAGCCCTGGGCTCGGTGGGTGGCTACACCTTC	CASSLALGSVGGYTF
TRBV7-9	TRBJ1-1	.	.	TGTGCCAGCAGGCCCCCCAGGGATAGAGACACTGAAGCTTTCTTT	CASRPPRDRDTEAFF
TRBV4-3	TRBJ2-1	.	TRBD2	TGCGCCAGCAGCCAAAGCGGGAGGGGGGATGAGCAGTTCTTC	CASSQSGRGDEQFF
TRBV5-4	TRBJ2-3	once	TRBD2	TGTGCCAGCAGCTTGGAGGGTAGCGGGAGGGGGGTCGGTACGCAGTATTTT	CASSLEGSGRGVGTQYF
TRBV12-5	TRBJ2-3	.	TRBD2	TGTGCTAGTGGCACCGGGACTAGCGGCTATTCAGATACGCAGTATTTT	CASGTGTSGYSDTQYF
TRBV18	TRBJ2-1	once	TRBD1	TGTGCCAGCTCTCCCCTTTCACAGGGGAACAATGAGCAGTTCTTC	CASSPLSQGNNEQFF
TRBV15	TRBJ1-4	once	.	TGTGCCACCAGCAGAGCTTGGGGGTCGGCTAATGAAAAACTGTTTTTT	CATSRAWGSANEKLFF
TRBV21-1	TRBJ2-7	.	.	TGTGCCAGCAGCAAGGGGACGGCGGAAAAAAGGTACGAGCAGTACTTC	CASSKGTAEKRYEQYF
TRBV19	TRBJ2-6	once	.	TGTGCCAGTAGTTCCCGGGACCGACCCTCTACTGGGGCCAACGTCCTGACTTTC	CASSSRDRPSTGANVLTF
TRBV2	TRBJ2-5	.	TRBD1	TGTGCCAGCAGTGAGGGGACAGGGTTTTCAGAGACCCAGTACTTC	CASSEGTGFSETQYF
TRBV18	TRBJ2-3	.	.	TGTGCCAGCTCACCAAGTGTAACCTCATCTCTAGGCACAGATACGCAGTATTTT	CASSPSVTSSLGTDTQYF
TRBV5-8	TRBJ1-2	.	.	TGTGCCAGCAGTTATTCCTACAGGGATACCGGCTACACCTTC	CASSYSYRDTGYTF
TRBV19	TRBJ1-1	once	.	TGTGCCAGTGAGCCCCGGTGGAGAGAGGGCACTGAAGCTTTCTTT	CASEPRWREGTEAFF
TRBV6-5	TRBJ1-4	.	TRBD1	TGTGCCAGCAGTCAGGACAGGGCGATGTTTGAAAAACTGTTTTTT	CASSQDRAMFEKLFF
TRBV28	TRBJ2-3	once	.	TGTGCCAGCAGTGAACTACAGGGAAGCTCTAGCACAGATACGCAGTATTTT	CASSELQGSSSTDTQYF
TRBV18	TRBJ2-7	.	.	TGTGCCAGCTCACCTTCCCACGACGAGCAGTACTTC	CASSPSHDEQYF
TRBV11-1	TRBJ2-1	once	TRBD1	TGTGCCAGCAGAAGAGACAGGGCCTACAATGAGCAGTTCTTC	CASRRDRAYNEQFF
TRBV2	TRBJ1-5	.	TRBD1	TGTGCCAGCCAGGACAGGGGGACTTGGAGCAATCAGCCCCAGCATTTT	CASQDRGTWSNQPQHF